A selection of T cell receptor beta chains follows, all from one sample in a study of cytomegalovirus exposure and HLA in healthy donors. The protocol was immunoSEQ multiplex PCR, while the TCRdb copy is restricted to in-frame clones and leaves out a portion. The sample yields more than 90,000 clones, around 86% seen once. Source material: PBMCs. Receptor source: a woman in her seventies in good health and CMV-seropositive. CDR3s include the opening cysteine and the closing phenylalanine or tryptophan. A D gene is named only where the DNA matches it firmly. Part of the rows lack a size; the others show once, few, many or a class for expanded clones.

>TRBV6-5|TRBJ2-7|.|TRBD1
TGTGCCAGCAAGACAGGGGGCTACGAGCAGTACTTC
CASKTGGYEQYF
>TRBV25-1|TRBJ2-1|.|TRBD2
TGTGCCAGCAGTGAAGCGGGAGCCTCCTACAATGAGCAGTTCTTC
CASSEAGASYNEQFF
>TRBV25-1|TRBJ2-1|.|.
TGTGCCAGCAGTATAGTGTACCCGAATGAGCAGTTCTTC
CASSIVYPNEQFF
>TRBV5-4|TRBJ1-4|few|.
TGTGCCAGCAGCTTGGTCGGAGGTGAAAAACTGTTTTTT
CASSLVGGEKLFF
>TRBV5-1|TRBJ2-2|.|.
TGCGCCAGCAGCTTGGACACGACGAACACCGGGGAGCTGTTTTTT
CASSLDTTNTGELFF
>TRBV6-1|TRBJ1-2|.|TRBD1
TGTGCCAGCAGGGACGGACAGGGGGGTATGCGTGGCTACACCTTC
CASRDGQGGMRGYTF
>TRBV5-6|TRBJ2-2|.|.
TGTGCCAGCAGCTTGGGGGCCTTTGTCACGGCGAACACCGGGGAGCTGTTTTTT
CASSLGAFVTANTGELFF
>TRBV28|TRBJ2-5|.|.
TGTGCCAGCGGATCGTACCGGGTCCCTCGGGAGACCCAGTACTTC
CASGSYRVPRETQYF
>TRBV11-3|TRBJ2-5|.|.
TGTGCCAGCAGCTCCTGGCAGGGGCCCTCCAATCAAGAGACCCAGTACTTC
CASSSWQGPSNQETQYF
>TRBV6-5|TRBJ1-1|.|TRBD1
TGTGCCAGCAGTTACGCGGACAGGGGGCGGGGGACTGAAGCTTTCTTT
CASSYADRGRGTEAFF
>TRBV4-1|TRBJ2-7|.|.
TGCGCCAGCAGCCAAGCTATCGGACAGAGCTCCTACGAGCAGTACTTC
CASSQAIGQSSYEQYF
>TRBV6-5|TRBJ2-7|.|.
TGTGCCAGCAGTTACTCAGGCCTCATCAGGAACGAGCAGTACTTC
CASSYSGLIRNEQYF
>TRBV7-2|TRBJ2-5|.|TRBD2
TGTGCCAGCAGCCCCCGGGGGGTTAGAGAGACCCAGTACTTC
CASSPRGVRETQYF
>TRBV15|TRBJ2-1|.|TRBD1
TGTGCCACCAGCACTCGTACAACAGGGGTAGAGCAGTTCTTC
CATSTRTTGVEQFF
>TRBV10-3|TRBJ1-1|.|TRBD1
TGTGCCATCAGTTTGGGACAGGGAAAGAACACTGAAGCTTTCTTT
CAISLGQGKNTEAFF
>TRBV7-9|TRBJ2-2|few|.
TGTGCCAGCAGCTTAGCAAACGGACAGAGGGAGCTGTTTTTT
CASSLANGQRELFF
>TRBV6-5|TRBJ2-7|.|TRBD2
TGTGCCAGCAAATGGGCTAGCGGGACCTACGAGCAGTACTTC
CASKWASGTYEQYF
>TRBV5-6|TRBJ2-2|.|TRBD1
TGTGCCAGCAGCTTATTGGGACAGGGGGACACCGGGGAGCTGTTTTTT
CASSLLGQGDTGELFF
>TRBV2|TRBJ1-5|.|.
TGTGCCAGCACCCGCGGGGGTTACCAGCCCCAGCATTTT
CASTRGGYQPQHF
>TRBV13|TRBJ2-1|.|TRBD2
TGTGCCAGCAGTCCCACCGGAGCGGGAGGGGTCAATGAGCAGTTCTTC
CASSPTGAGGVNEQFF
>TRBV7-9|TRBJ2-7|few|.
TGTGCCAGCAGCTCCGGGACATCAGCCTACGAGCAGTACTTC
CASSSGTSAYEQYF
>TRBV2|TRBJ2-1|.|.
TGTGCCAGCCACAGGGACCTCTACAATGAGCAGTTCTTC
CASHRDLYNEQFF
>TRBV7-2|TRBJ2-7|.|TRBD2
TGTGCCAGCAGAAGTACCGGGACTAGCGGGAGAGGCGAGCAGTACTTC
CASRSTGTSGRGEQYF
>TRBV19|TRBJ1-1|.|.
TGTGCCAGTAGTCATTACGACACAAACACTGAAGCTTTCTTT
CASSHYDTNTEAFF
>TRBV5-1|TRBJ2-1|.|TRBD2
TGCGCCAGCAGCGACGGGACTAGCGGGAGGCCGAACAATGAGCAGTTCTTC
CASSDGTSGRPNNEQFF
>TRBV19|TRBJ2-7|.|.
TGTGCCAGTAGTCCCGGAGGGGCACAGTCCTACGAGCAGTACTTC
CASSPGGAQSYEQYF
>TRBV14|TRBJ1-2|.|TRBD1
TGTGCCAGCAGCCAAGACAGACAGGGGTACACCTATGGCTACACCTTC
CASSQDRQGYTYGYTF
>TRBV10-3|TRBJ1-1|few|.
TGTGCCATCAGTCTCAGGGAATCTGAAGCTTTCTTT
CAISLRESEAFF
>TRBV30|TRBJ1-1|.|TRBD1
TGTGCCTTTGACCCGACAGGGATTGGTAACGCTTTCTTT
CAFDPTGIGNAFF
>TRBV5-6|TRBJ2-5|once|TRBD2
TGTGCCAGCAGCTTGGAGGGGGCTAGCGGGAAAGAGACCCAGTACTTC
CASSLEGASGKETQYF
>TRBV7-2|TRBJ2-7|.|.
TGTGCCAGCAGCTCCCCCCCGGCGCAGACATACGAGCAGTACTTC
CASSSPPAQTYEQYF
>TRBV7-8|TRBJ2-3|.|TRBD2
TGTGCCAGCAGCTTAGCGGGACTAGCAACAGATACGCAGTATTTT
CASSLAGLATDTQYF
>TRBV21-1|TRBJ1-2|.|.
TGTGCCAGCAAATACCGGGACAGACTCTATGGCTACACCTTC
CASKYRDRLYGYTF
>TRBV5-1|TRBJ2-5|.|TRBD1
TGCGCCAGCAGCATGGGACAGGGGGAAGAGACCCAGTACTTC
CASSMGQGEETQYF
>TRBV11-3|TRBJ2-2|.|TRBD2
TGTGCCAGCAGCCGAAGCGGGAGGTATACCGGGGAGCTGTTTTTT
CASSRSGRYTGELFF
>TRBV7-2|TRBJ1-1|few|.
TGTGCCAGCAGTACCCCAACGGGGGAAGCTTTCTTT
CASSTPTGEAFF
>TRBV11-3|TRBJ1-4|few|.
TGTGCCAGCAGCTTAGTAGGATCGGGAAAACTGTTTTTT
CASSLVGSGKLFF
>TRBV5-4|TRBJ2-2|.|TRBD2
TGTGCCAGCAGCTCATTAGCGGGAGGTAGGGCCGGGGAGCTGTTTTTT
CASSSLAGGRAGELFF
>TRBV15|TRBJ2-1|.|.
TGTGCCACCAGCAGAGATAAAGATGCGGGACATGAGCAGTTCTTC
CATSRDKDAGHEQFF
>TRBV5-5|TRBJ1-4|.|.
TGTGCCAGCAGCCTGGGGAGTGAAAAACTGTTTTTT
CASSLGSEKLFF
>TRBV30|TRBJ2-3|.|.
TGTGCCGGGGCCCATAGGAGGGCAGATACGCAGTATTTT
CAGAHRRADTQYF
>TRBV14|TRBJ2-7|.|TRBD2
TGTGCCAGCAGCCAAGATCAGGGTCGACTAGCCGACGAGCAGTACTTC
CASSQDQGRLADEQYF
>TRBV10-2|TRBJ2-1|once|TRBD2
TGCGCCAGCAGTACGACTAGCGGGAGTTCCAATGAGCAGTTCTTC
CASSTTSGSSNEQFF
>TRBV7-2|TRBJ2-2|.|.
TGTGCCAGCAGCTTCGGTCGCTGGTACACCGGGGAGCTGTTTTTT
CASSFGRWYTGELFF
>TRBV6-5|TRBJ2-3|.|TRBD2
TGTGCCAGCAATCGACTAGCGGGAGCGAGAGATACGCAGTATTTT
CASNRLAGARDTQYF
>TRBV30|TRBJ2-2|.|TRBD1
TGTGCCTGGGACAGGGGAAACGAACCCACCGGGGAGCTGTTTTTT
CAWDRGNEPTGELFF
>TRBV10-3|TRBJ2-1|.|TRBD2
TGTGCCATCAGTGAGATCGCGGGAGCCTACAATGAGCAGTTCTTC
CAISEIAGAYNEQFF
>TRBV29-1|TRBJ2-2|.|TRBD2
TGCAGCGTTGCACCCGGGACTAGCGACACCGGGGAGCTGTTTTTT
CSVAPGTSDTGELFF
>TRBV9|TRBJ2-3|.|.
TGTGCCAGCAGCGTATTATCAGGGGGCACAGATACGCAGTATTTT
CASSVLSGGTDTQYF
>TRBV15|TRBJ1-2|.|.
TGTGCCACCAGCAGAGATCTTAGTGCTAACTATGGCTACACCTTC
CATSRDLSANYGYTF